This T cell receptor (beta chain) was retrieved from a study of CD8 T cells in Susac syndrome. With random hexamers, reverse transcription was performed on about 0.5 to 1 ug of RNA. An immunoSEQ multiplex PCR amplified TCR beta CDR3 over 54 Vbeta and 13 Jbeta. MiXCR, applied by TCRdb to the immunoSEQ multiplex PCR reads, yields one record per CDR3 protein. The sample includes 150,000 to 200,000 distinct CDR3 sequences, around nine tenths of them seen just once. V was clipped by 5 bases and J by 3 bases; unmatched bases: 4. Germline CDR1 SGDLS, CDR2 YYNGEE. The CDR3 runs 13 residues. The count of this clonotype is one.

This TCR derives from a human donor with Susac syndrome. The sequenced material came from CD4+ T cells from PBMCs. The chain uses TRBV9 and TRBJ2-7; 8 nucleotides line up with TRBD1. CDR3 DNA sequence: TGTGCCAGCAGGACAGGGGCCCTCTACGAGCAGTACTTC. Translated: CASRTGALYEQYF.